These 22 T cell receptor beta chains came from one sample sequenced in a study of radiation and T cells in renal cell carcinoma (TCRdb year 2020). Library construction relied on the immunoSEQ multiplex PCR assay. TCRdb limited this immuneACCESS table to in-frame rearrangements with V and J called. A share of clones is missing; checked studies link under half to unresolved V genes, and the rest is unexplained. A total of approximately 140,000 clones appear in this sample, around four fifths of them only once. Of the sample, 20% to 25% falls within the top ten clones. The meaning of the sample's time point label: baseline pretreatment blood. Explained via the paper, the treatment or condition label denotes: 15 Gy SBRT to primary tumor, nephrectomy 4 weeks later. Sequenced material: blood, taken from a patient whose treatment included radiotherapy and nephrectomy. All receptors come from a woman aged 50 to 60 with renal cell carcinoma.

The rearrangement joins TRBV7-2 to TRBJ1-2, with D maybe TRBD1 (6 bases). Trimming took 5 bases from V and 4 from J, leaving 11 bases between them. Germline V CDR1 and CDR2: SGHTA, FQGNSA. The CDR3 runs to 13 residues. The CDR3 DNA reads TGTGCCAGCAGCACCGGGACAATCTATGGCTACACCTTC. Translation gives CASSTGTIYGYTF.

The genes are TRBV30 and TRBJ1-2; TRBD1 might be the D (5 bases). The germline V gene has CDR1 GTSNPN and CDR2 SVGIG (reference sequence). V gave up 8 bases and J gave up 4 bases, with 20 bases separating them. This CDR3 contains 14 residues. The CDR3 DNA follows: TGTGCCCGTTATAATCCTCCGGGGGGCTATGGCTACACCTTC. Translation gives CARYNPPGGYGYTF.

This chain links TRBV2 with TRBJ1-1; D unresolved. V was cut by 6 bases and J by 2 bases, with 10 bases left in between. The germline V gene encodes CDR1 SNHLY and CDR2 FYNNEI. The CDR3 spans 13 residues. The DNA of the CDR3 is TGTGCCAGCAGACTCGGACTTAACACTGAAGCTTTCTTT. Translation: CASRLGLNTEAFF. Based on the CDR3 plus reference TRBV2 and TRBJ1-1, the full variable domain is EPEVTQTPSHQVTQMGQEVILRCVPISNHLYFYWYRQILGQKVEFLVSFYNNEISEKSEIFDDQFSVERPDGSNFTLKIRSTKLEDSAMYFCASRLGLNTEAFFGQGTRLTVV.

The chain couples TRBV4-2 to TRBJ2-7; no clear D. Trimming took off 3 bases at V and 4 bases at J, with 13 bases between the two ends. This CDR3 contains 14 residues. Germline V CDR1 and CDR2: LGHNA, YNFKEQ. The CDR3 loop reads CASSQRPGAYEQYF. The CDR3 nucleotides are TGTGCCAGCAGCCAGCGGCCCGGCGCGTACGAGCAGTACTTC.

CDR3 DNA sequence: TGTGCCAGCAGTCTTACGATGAACACTGAAGCTTTCTTT. It codes for CASSLTMNTEAFF. This sequence joins TRBV14 and TRBJ1-1; D not certain. This CDR3 has 13 amino acids. The V end lost 6 bases, the J end lost 0 bases, and 8 bases lay between the germline ends. Per germline, CDR1 SGHDN and CDR2 FVKESK.

In this sample, this clone turned up a few times. CDR3 sequence (DNA): TGTGCCAGCACACCCTCAGTTTATGGAGCCCCAAGCTCACCCCTCCACTTT. It translates to CASTPSVYGAPSSPLHF. The chain combines TRBV21-1 with TRBJ1-6. TRBV21-1 is assigned pseudogene status. There are 17 residues in the CDR3.

J is TRBJ1-4 and V is TRBV4-2, with 8 bases aligning to TRBD1. The V gene's germline CDR1 is LGHNA and CDR2 YNFKEQ. V lost 3 bases, J lost 14 bases, and 17 bases stayed unmatched. The CDR3 is 16 residues long. The CDR3 loop reads CASSQARANQGAALFF. In DNA form, the CDR3 reads TGTGCCAGCAGCCAGGCCAGGGCCAACCAGGGGGCTGCTCTGTTTTTT.

The chain carries TRBV4-2 and TRBJ1-1; no clear D gene. V was cut by 4 bases and J by 5 bases, with 8 bases left in between. Germline-derived CDR1 and CDR2 are LGHNA and YNFKEQ. The CDR3 is made up of 12 amino acids. The CDR3 reads CASSRSVTEAFF. Written as DNA, the CDR3 is TGTGCCAGCAGCCGATCTGTGACTGAAGCTTTCTTT.

This clone showed up just once. This sequence joins TRBV30 and TRBJ2-1; D possibly corresponds to TRBD2 (5 bases). Germline CDR1 GTSNPN, CDR2 SVGIG (reference sequence). Trimming left V 2 bases short and J 2 bases short, with 10 bases between. The CDR3 length is 14 residues. CDR3 in DNA: TGTGCCTGGAGTTTCGGGGAAACCTACAATGAGCAGTTCTTC. Amino acids: CAWSFGETYNEQFF.

About this clone itself: The same CDR3 can be traced to other DNA sequences in this sample. The rearrangement uses TRBV15 and TRBJ1-3; D remains ambiguous. Germline CDR1 is LNHNV and CDR2 is YYDKDF (reference sequence). The V gene lost 1 base and the J gene lost 4 bases, with 8 bases spanning the gap. The CDR3 runs to 14 residues. CDR3: CATSRGTAGNTIYF. DNA of the CDR3: TGTGCCACCAGCAGAGGGACTGCCGGAAACACCATATATTTT.

In this sample, this clone turned up a few times. The rearrangement joins TRBV28 to TRBJ2-7; no firm D call. The CDR3 runs to 13 residues. CDR1 is MDHEN, CDR2 SYDVKM, per germline. Trimming stripped 5 bases from V and 7 bases from J, with 15 bases between. The CDR3 loop reads CASSQPTGWEQYF. CDR3 sequence (DNA): TGTGCCAGCAGTCAGCCGACCGGCTGGGAGCAGTACTTC.

The chain is built from TRBV7-2 and TRBJ1-1; D not resolved. This CDR3 is 11 amino acids long. Germline CDR1 and CDR2: SGHTA and FQGNSA. Between the trimmed V and J ends, which lost 5 bases and 4 bases, there was a span of 5 bases. The DNA for the CDR3 is TGTGCCAGCAGCCTCACCACTGAAGCTTTCTTT. Translating it yields CASSLTTEAFF. The full variable domain, with the rest looked up from reference TRBV7-2 and TRBJ1-1, is GAGVSQSPSNKVTEKGKDVELRCDPISGHTALYWYRQSLGQGLEFLIYFQGNSAPDKSGLPSDRFSAERTGGSVSTLTIQRTQQEDSAVYLCASSLTTEAFFGQGTRLTVV.

The chain carries TRBV15 and TRBJ1-2; D uncertain. The CDR3 extends over 14 amino acids. From germline, CDR1 is LNHNV and CDR2 YYDKDF (reference sequence). Trimming shortened V by 4 bases and J by 4 bases, and 13 bases separated the two germline ends. The chain's CDR3 is CATSISGPAYGYTF. For the CDR3, the DNA is TGTGCCACCAGCATCAGTGGACCGGCCTATGGCTACACCTTC. The full variable domain, its missing parts supplied by reference TRBV15 and TRBJ1-2, is DAMVIQNPRYQVTQFGKPVTLSCSQTLNHNVMYWYQQKSSQAPKLLFHYYDKDFNNEADTPDNFQSRRPNTSFCFLDIRSPGLGDTAMYLCATSISGPAYGYTFGSGTRLTVV.

The chain carries TRBV5-3 and TRBJ2-3, with 10 bases identical to TRBD2. TRBV5-3 qualifies as an ORF whose function is uncertain. CDR3 size: 15 residues. With 4 bases clipped from V and 4 bases from J, the junction kept 6 bases outside the gene matches. The CDR3 DNA reads as TGTGCCAGAAGCGGAAAGCGGGAGGGATCAGATACGCAGTATTTT. Translated: CARSGKREGSDTQYF.

The gene calls are TRBV10-3 and TRBJ1-5; no definite D call. The CDR3 loop spans 13 amino acids. From germline, CDR1 is ENHRY and CDR2 SYGVKD. The V gene lost 8 bases and the J gene lost 2 bases, with 10 bases spanning the gap. CDR3 sequence reads: CAISPEGNQPQHF. The CDR3 DNA sequence: TGTGCCATCTCTCCGGAAGGCAATCAGCCCCAGCATTTT.

This chain connects TRBV11-2 to TRBJ1-6, with D unresolved. Germline loops: CDR1 SGHAT, CDR2 FQNNGV. There are 15 residues in the CDR3. Trimming stripped 2 bases from V and 0 bases from J, with 5 bases between. Here the CDR3 DNA reads TGTGCCAGCAGCTTACGGAGCTCCTATAATTCACCCCTCCACTTT. It encodes CASSLRSSYNSPLHF.

The chain joins TRBV27 to TRBJ1-2; D remains ambiguous. The ends were cut back, 2 bases at V and 7 bases at J, with 11 bases in the middle. The V gene's germline CDR1 is MNHEY and CDR2 SMNVEV (reference sequence). This CDR3 comprises 13 residues. The CDR3 DNA follows: TGTGCCAGCAGTTTAGCCAGGTTCGGTGGCTACACCTTC. This gives the protein CASSLARFGGYTF.

The chain employs TRBV18 and TRBJ2-7; TRBD1 might be the D (5 bases). V gave up 4 bases and J gave up 2 bases, with 15 bases separating them. There are 15 residues in the CDR3. Germline V gene data show CDR1 as KGHSH and CDR2 as LQKENI. The chain's CDR3 is CASSLPEGVTYEQYF. In nucleotides, the CDR3 is TGTGCCAGCTCACTCCCGGAAGGGGTCACCTACGAGCAGTACTTC.

V and J are TRBV9 and TRBJ1-2; tentatively, D is TRBD1 (6 bases). This CDR3 has 14 residues. CDR1 SGDLS and CDR2 YYNGEE come from the germline V gene. The ends were cut back, 0 bases at V and 7 bases at J, with 13 bases in the middle. CDR3 amino acids: CASSVDQGRGGYTF. CDR3 sequence (DNA): TGTGCCAGCAGCGTAGATCAGGGGCGGGGTGGCTACACCTTC.

The chain couples TRBV5-1 to TRBJ1-4, with D unresolved. The CDR3 has 13 amino acids. V was trimmed by 4 bases and J by 8 bases, leaving 12 bases between them. Germline V CDR1 and CDR2: SGHRS, YFSETQ. The DNA of the CDR3 is TGCGCCAGCAGCATGGGATCGGGAGAAAAACTGTTTTTT. Protein sequence: CASSMGSGEKLFF.

V and J are TRBV4-3 and TRBJ1-2; 7 bases agree with TRBD1. There are 15 residues in the CDR3. J gave up 3 bases and V 4 bases, and 8 bases lay outside the gene matches. Germline-derived CDR1 and CDR2 are LGHNA and YSLEER. CDR3 region: CASSRTGAFDYGYTF. CDR3 bases: TGCGCCAGCAGCCGTACAGGGGCGTTCGACTATGGCTACACCTTC.

This rearrangement joins TRBV18 to TRBJ2-5; D gene ambiguous. This CDR3 has 13 residues. Germline V gene lookup returns CDR1 KGHSH and CDR2 LQKENI. V lost 0 bases and J 4 bases, leaving 6 bases between the germline ends. The CDR3 here is CASSPPSVETQYF. The CDR3 coding sequence is TGTGCCAGCTCACCACCATCCGTAGAGACCCAGTACTTC.